This T cell receptor beta chain was profiled in a study of CD8 T cells in ankylosing spondylitis listed by TCRdb under 2017. Background for the entire study: The study profiled T cell receptor beta repertoires in healthy donors and ankylosing spondylitis patients to find disease-linked TCR variants. The full study cohort was made up of roughly 25 ankylosing spondylitis patients and 108 healthy donors. Samples of peripheral blood were taken, and for ankylosing spondylitis patients, synovial fluid was collected as well. Beyond this particular receptor, the publication reports: Significant enrichment of the disease-linked clones was reported in matched synovial fluid samples from ankylosing spondylitis patients. A CD8+ phenotype was shown by the disease-linked clones, which were found at relatively low frequencies in peripheral blood. Some TCR beta motif variants had previously been reported in synovial fluid and blood of reactive arthritis patients, which suggested common disease-initiation mechanisms. A TCR beta motif of eight highly homologous amino acid variants appeared characteristic of blood from ankylosing spondylitis patients.

Regarding this clonotype: Its cognate antigen has yet to be identified. No quality values exist for individual bases; no much larger clone is one base distant.

For sequencing, an Illumina HiSeq 2500 was employed. TCR beta libraries were prepared by quantitative 5'-RACE with molecular barcodes. Concerning the study's data processing: A new computational method based on a probabilistic model of VDJ rearrangement was used to identify disease-linked TCR variants. TCRdb reprocessing: public reads trimmed at Q25 with fastp, clones called with MiXCR, in-frame beta chains kept. Rows with one shared CDR3 protein collapse into an entry with the most common genes and DNA. Clone size and V and J calls follow TCRdb, not the original study. The sample table shows some 140,000 distinct CDR3 sequences, and 15% to 20% are seen once. In total, the top ten clones hold around a third of the sample. Sequencing input: blood, either unsorted or a sorted T cell fraction (not recorded which). This TCR came from a male donor with ankylosing spondylitis.

The nucleotide sequence reads TGTGCCAGCAGTTTTTCCGGGACAGGGAATCAGCCCCAGCATTTT. Its protein reads: CASSFSGTGNQPQHF. This receptor chain uses TRBV27 and TRBJ1-5, with TRBD1 identical over 9 junction bases. Inclusive of the bounding cysteine and phenylalanine, the CDR3 is 15 residues long. The DNA shown is the 45-base CDR3, in frame from base 1. Trimming takes 3 bases off V and 4 bases off J; junction bases not matched to a gene: 4. The germline V gene (reference sequence) sets CDR1 to MNHEY and CDR2 to SMNVEV.